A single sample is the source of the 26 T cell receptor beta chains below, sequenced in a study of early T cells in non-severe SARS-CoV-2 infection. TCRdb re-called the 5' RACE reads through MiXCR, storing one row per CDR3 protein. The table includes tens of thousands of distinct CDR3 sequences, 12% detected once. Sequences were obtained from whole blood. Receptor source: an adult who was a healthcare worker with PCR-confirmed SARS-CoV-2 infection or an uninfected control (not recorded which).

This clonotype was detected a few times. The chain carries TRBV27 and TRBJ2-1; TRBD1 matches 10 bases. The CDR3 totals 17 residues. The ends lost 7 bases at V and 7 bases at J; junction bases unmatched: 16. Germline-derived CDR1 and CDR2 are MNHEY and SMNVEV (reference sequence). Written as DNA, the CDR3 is TGTGCCAGCACCCAGACAGGGGGCGGTTCCCGGGGGAATGAGCAGTTCTTC. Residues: CASTQTGGGSRGNEQFF.

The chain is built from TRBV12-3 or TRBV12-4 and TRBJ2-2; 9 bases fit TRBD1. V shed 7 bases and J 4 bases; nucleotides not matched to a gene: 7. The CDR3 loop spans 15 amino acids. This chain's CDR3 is CASTPRTGVTGELFF. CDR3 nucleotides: TGTGCCAGCACCCCTAGGACAGGGGTCACCGGGGAGCTGTTTTTT.

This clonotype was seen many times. The CDR3 reads CASSPSAGPQETQYF. The CDR3 DNA reads as TGTGCCAGCAGCCCGTCAGCGGGACCCCAAGAGACCCAGTACTTC. The genes are TRBV9 and TRBJ2-5; TRBD2 matches at 7 bases. J gave up 1 base and V 4 bases, and 7 bases lay outside the gene matches. Per the germline V gene, CDR1 is SGDLS and CDR2 is YYNGEE. The CDR3 loop spans 15 amino acids.

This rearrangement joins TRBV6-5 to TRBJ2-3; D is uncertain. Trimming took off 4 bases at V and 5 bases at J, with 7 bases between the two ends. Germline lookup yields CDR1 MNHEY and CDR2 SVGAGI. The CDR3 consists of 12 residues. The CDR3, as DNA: TGTGCCAGCAGTTCGACCCGAGATACGCAGTATTTT. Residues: CASSSTRDTQYF.

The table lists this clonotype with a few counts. CDR3 bases: TGTGCCATCTCGGGGGAGGCCTGGGCGGGGAGCACTGAAGCTTTCTTT. Residues: CAISGEAWAGSTEAFF. The chain links TRBV12-3 or TRBV12-4 to TRBJ1-1; TRBD1 might be the D (5 bases). CDR3 length: 16 residues. V was trimmed by 10 bases and J by 4 bases, leaving 25 bases between them.

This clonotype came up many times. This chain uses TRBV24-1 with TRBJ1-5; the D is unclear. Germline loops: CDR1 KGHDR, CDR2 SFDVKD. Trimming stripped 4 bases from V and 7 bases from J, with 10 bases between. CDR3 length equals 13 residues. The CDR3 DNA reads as TGTGCCACCAGTGACCCCGGAGGACAGCCCCAGCATTTT. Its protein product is CATSDPGGQPQHF.

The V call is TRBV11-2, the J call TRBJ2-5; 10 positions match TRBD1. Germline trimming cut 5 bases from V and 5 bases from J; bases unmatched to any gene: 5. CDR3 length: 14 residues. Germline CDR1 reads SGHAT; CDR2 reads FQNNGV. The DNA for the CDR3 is TGTGCCAGCAGCCGAGGGACAGGGGTTGAGACCCAGTACTTC. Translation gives CASSRGTGVETQYF.

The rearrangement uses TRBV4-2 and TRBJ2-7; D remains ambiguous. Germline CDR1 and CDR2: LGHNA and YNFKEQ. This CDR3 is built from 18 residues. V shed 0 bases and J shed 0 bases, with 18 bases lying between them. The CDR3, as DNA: TGTGCCAGCAGCCAAGATGTTGATCGAGATGGCTTCTCCTACGAGCAGTACTTC. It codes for CASSQDVDRDGFSYEQYF.

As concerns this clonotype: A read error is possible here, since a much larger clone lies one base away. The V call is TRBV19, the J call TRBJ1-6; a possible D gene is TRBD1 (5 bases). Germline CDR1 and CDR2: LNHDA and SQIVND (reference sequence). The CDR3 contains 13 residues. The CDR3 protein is CASSINRNSPFHF. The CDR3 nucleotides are TGTGCCAGTAGTATTAACAGGAATTCACCCTTCCACTTT.

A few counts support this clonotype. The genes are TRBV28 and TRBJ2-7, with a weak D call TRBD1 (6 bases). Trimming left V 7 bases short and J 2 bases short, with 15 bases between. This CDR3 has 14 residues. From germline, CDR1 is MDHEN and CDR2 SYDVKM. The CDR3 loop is CASTPYRAAYEQYF. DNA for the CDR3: TGTGCCAGCACCCCCTACAGGGCCGCCTACGAGCAGTACTTC.

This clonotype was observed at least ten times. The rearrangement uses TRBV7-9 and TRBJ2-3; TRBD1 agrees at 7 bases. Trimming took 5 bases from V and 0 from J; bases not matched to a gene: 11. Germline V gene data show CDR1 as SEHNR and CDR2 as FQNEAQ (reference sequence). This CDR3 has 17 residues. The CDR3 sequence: CASSPRQGGLSTDTQYF. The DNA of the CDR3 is TGTGCCAGCAGCCCCAGACAGGGTGGCCTTAGCACAGATACGCAGTATTTT.

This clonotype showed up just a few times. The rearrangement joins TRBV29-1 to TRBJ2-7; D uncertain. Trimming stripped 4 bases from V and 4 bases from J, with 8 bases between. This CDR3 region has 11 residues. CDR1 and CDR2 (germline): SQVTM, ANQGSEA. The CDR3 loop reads CSVGQTYEQYF. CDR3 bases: TGCAGCGTTGGGCAGACGTACGAGCAGTACTTC.

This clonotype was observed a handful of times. CDR3 loop: CASSQARTSGVDEQFF. The CDR3, as DNA: TGTGCCAGCAGCCAAGCGCGGACTAGCGGGGTCGATGAGCAGTTCTTC. The rearrangement joins TRBV6-5 to TRBJ2-1, with 12 bases lining up with TRBD2. Germline V gene data show CDR1 as MNHEY and CDR2 as SVGAGI. V was pared by 6 bases and J by 8 bases, with 11 bases of the junction left unmatched. The CDR3 consists of 16 residues.

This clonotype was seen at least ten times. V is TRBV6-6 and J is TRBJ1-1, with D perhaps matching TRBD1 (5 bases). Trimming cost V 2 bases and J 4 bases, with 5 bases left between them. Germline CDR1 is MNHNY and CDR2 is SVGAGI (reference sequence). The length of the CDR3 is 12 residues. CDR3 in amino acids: CASSYGGTEAFF. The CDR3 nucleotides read TGTGCCAGCAGTTACGGGGGCACTGAAGCTTTCTTT.

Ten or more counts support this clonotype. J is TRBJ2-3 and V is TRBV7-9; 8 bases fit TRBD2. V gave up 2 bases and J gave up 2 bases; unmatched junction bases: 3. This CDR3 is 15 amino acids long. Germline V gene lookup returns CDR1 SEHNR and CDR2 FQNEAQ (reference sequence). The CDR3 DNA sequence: TGTGCCAGCAGCTTACCAGCGGGGGACACAGATACGCAGTATTTT. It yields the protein CASSLPAGDTDTQYF.

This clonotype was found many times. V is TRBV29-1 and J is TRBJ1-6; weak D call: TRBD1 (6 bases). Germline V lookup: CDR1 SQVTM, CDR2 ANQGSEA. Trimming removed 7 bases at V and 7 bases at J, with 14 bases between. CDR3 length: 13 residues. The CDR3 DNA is TGCAGCGCGTCGACAGGCGGCAATTCACCCCTCCACTTT. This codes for CSASTGGNSPLHF. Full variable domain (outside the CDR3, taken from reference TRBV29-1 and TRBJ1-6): SAVISQKPSRDICQRGTSLTIQCQVDSQVTMMFWYRQQPGQSLTLIATANQGSEATYESGFVIDKFPISRPNLTFSTLTVSNMSPEDSSIYLCSASTGGNSPLHFGNGTRLTVT.

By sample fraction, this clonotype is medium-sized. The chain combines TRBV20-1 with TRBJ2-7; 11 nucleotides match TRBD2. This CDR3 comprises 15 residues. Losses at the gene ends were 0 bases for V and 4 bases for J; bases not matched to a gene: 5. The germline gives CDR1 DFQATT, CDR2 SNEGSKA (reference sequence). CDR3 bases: TGCAGTGCTAGAGATCCAACTAGCGGGAGATACGAGCAGTACTTC. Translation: CSARDPTSGRYEQYF.

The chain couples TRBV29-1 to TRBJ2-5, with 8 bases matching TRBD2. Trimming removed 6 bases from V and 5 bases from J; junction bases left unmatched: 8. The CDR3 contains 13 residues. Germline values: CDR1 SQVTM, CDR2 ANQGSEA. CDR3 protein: CSVLTSGGETQYF. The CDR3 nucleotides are TGCAGCGTGCTCACTAGCGGAGGGGAGACCCAGTACTTC.

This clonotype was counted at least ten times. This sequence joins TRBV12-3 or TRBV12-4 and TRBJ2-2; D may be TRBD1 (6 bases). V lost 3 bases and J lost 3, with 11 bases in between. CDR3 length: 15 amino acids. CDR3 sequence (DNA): TGTGCCAGCAGTTTCAGAACAGGGTACACCGGGGAGCTGTTTTTT. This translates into CASSFRTGYTGELFF.

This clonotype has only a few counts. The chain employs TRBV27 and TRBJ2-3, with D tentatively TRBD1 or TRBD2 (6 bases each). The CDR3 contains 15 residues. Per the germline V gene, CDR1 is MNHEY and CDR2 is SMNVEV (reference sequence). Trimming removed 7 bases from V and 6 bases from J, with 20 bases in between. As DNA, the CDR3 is TGTGCCAGCATGTCCTTTGACGGGGGCCCGGATACGCAGTATTTT. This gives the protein CASMSFDGGPDTQYF.

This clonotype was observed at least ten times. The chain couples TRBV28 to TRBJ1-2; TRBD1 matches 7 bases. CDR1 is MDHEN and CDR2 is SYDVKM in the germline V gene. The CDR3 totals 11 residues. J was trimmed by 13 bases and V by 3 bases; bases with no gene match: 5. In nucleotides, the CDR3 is TGTGCCAGCAGTTTTCAGGGGGTAGGCACCTTC. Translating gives CASSFQGVGTF.

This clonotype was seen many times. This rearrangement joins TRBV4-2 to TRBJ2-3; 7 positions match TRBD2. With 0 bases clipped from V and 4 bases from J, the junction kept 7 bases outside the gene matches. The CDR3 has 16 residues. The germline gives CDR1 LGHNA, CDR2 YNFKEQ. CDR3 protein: CASSQDMAGESDTQYF. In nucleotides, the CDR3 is TGTGCCAGCAGCCAAGATATGGCGGGAGAGTCAGATACGCAGTATTTT.

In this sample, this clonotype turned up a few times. In DNA form, the CDR3 reads TGCGCCAGCAGTGAGTCGACGGTAGCGAGATACCAAGAGACCCAGTACTTC. Protein sequence: CASSESTVARYQETQYF. This chain joins TRBV10-2 and TRBJ2-5; TRBD2 might be the D (5 bases). The CDR3 is 17 residues long. Trimming removed 0 bases from V and 0 bases from J, with 14 bases in between. Per the germline V gene, CDR1 is WSHSY and CDR2 is SAAADI.

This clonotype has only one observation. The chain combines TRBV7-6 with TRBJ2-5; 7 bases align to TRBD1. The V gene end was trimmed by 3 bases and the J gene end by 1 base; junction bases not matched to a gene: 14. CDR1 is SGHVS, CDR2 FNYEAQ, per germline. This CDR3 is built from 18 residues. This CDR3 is CASSLDPTTGPVQETQYF. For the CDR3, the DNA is TGTGCCAGCAGCTTGGACCCTACGACAGGGCCAGTCCAAGAGACCCAGTACTTC.

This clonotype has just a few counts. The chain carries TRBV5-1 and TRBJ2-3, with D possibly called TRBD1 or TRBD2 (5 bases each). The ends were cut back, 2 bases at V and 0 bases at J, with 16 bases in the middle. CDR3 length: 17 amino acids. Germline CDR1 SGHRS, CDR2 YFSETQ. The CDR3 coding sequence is TGCGCCAGCAGCTTACTCCGGGACGGACCTAGCACAGATACGCAGTATTTT. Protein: CASSLLRDGPSTDTQYF.

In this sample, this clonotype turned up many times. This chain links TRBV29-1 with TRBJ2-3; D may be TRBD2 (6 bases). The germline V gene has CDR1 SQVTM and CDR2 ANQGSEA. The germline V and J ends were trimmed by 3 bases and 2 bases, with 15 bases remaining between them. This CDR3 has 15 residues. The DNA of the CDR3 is TGCAGCGTTGAGGCCGGGGCGGGGCCCACAGATACGCAGTATTTT. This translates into CSVEAGAGPTDTQYF.